This T cell receptor (beta chain) was sequenced for a study of T-cell memory formation after mild COVID-19. Study information: Largely, TCR clusters stayed within a single donor. General study findings and limits: In pre-infection memory, a portion of responding clones appeared, which suggested that cross-reactive memory joined. Later expanders leaned CD4+, whereas clones that contracted between day 15 and 85 were balanced CD4/CD8.

In TCRdb, the 5' RACE reads were re-called with MiXCR into one record per CDR3 protein. The table lists around 530,000 distinct CDR3 sequences, roughly a fifth of them singletons. This clonotype was detected a few times. Its antigen is not known. Trimming removed 0 bases at V and 2 bases at J, with 7 bases between. The CDR3 contains 14 residues. Germline CDR1 is SGHRS and CDR2 is YFSETQ. This receptor was obtained from an adult woman who had mild COVID-19 (a few samples of this study predate the infection). Cell type and time point are not known. Sequencing used PBMCs or a T cell subset sorted from them (not recorded which). The V and J genes are TRBV5-1 and TRBJ2-3; D not resolved. The CDR3 spells CASSLVDNTDTQYF. CDR3 in DNA: TGCGCCAGCAGCTTGGTTGACAACACAGATACGCAGTATTTT.